This entry concerns a single TCR beta chain. Its antigen is not identified. The data belong to a study of cytomegalovirus exposure and HLA in healthy donors. As for the study in general: In a later analysis, it was reported that the roughly 130 validation repertoires had been produced on the same platform as the 670 or so repertoires belonging to the first cohort. General study points: According to the study, 150 to 200 TCR beta chains were cytomegalovirus-associated. In vitro assays verified that three CMV-associated chains recognized CMV antigens specifically.

Method: immunoSEQ multiplex PCR; TCRdb's copy keeps in-frame clones and lacks some. The profile shows 300,000 to 350,000 clones, 88% of them singletons. From the roughly 110-subject validation cohort, which was separate from the roughly 680-subject first cohort, the donors were drawn. The CDR3 extends over 15 amino acids. Germline V gives CDR1 MNHNS, CDR2 SASEGT. V lost 4 bases and J lost 2, with 15 bases in between. This chain uses TRBV6-1 with TRBJ2-7; possible D gene TRBD1, 6 bases. The TCR comes from a man aged 25 to 40 in good health and CMV-seronegative. The specimen sequenced was PBMCs. The CDR3 loop is CASSAMDSPPYEQYF. The CDR3 bases are TGTGCCAGCAGTGCGATGGACAGTCCGCCCTACGAGCAGTACTTC.